The rows below give T cell receptor beta chains drawn from one sample of a study of CXCR3-negative and CXCR3-positive naive CD8 T cells. TCRdb re-called the 5' RACE reads and gives one entry per CDR3 protein, without DNA. The sample holds 140,000 to 150,000 distinct CDR3 sequences. The sequenced sample consisted of naive CXCR3+ CD8+ T cells from blood. The receptors derive from a human donor in good health. Some clones in this sample may be carry-over from other donors' samples. Both conserved end residues are part of each CDR3. Each record gives: V gene, J gene, CDR3 protein.

>TRBV7-3|TRBJ2-1
CASSGTGLGGDEQFF
>TRBV7-2|TRBJ1-2
CASSPIYRDRGYGYTF
>TRBV29-1|TRBJ1-2
CSVEGVQRGYTF
>TRBV12-3/TRBV12-4|TRBJ2-7
CASRLGGGLHEQYF
>TRBV9|TRBJ2-2
CASSPENTGELFF
>TRBV7-9|TRBJ2-4
CASSLSRGRVRNIQYF
>TRBV14|TRBJ2-1
CASSQEAARDNEQFF
>TRBV7-8|TRBJ2-7
CASSLGVQEQYF
>TRBV29-1|TRBJ1-1
CSVEEDAGGAFF
>TRBV7-6|TRBJ2-1
CASSLAGGGDEQFF
>TRBV5-1|TRBJ2-7
CASSVNRGYEQYF
>TRBV29-1|TRBJ1-2
CSVVLQGAQNYGYTF
>TRBV18|TRBJ2-7
CASSPLGTDSYEQYF
>TRBV5-5|TRBJ2-2
CASSGTNTGELFF
>TRBV5-1|TRBJ1-1
CASSLFSMNTEAFF
>TRBV29-1|TRBJ2-5
CSVVRGRGEDVQETQYF
>TRBV5-1|TRBJ2-7
CASSLEVGGGYEQYF
>TRBV13|TRBJ2-1
CASSSTAQSYNEQFF
>TRBV5-6|TRBJ2-2
CASSQGLPLNTGELFF
>TRBV12-3/TRBV12-4|TRBJ1-1
CASTTGGAYYTEAFF
>TRBV7-2|TRBJ2-7
CASSLTGYPSYEQYF
>TRBV7-9|TRBJ1-2
CASSLGTDLRGYTF
>TRBV12-3/TRBV12-4|TRBJ2-1
CASRAASGVEQFF
>TRBV20-1|TRBJ2-1
CSARALDYNEQFF
>TRBV7-9|TRBJ2-1
CASSSGQGSYNEQFF
>TRBV7-3|TRBJ2-1
CASSPTGKGEQFF
>TRBV19|TRBJ1-5
CASSITGENQPQHF
>TRBV18|TRBJ2-1
CASSPDRGPTEEFF
>TRBV19|TRBJ2-7
CASSLRQDYEQYF
>TRBV21-1|TRBJ2-1
CASSKGLGRVSEQFF
>TRBV4-2|TRBJ2-7
CASSQLAGVDEQYF
>TRBV7-9|TRBJ1-2
CATPSTGRNYGYTF
>TRBV29-1|TRBJ1-1
CSVETRGGTEAFF
>TRBV7-9|TRBJ2-5
CASRTGDDRRGKQETQYF
>TRBV29-1|TRBJ2-2
CSVAAGGGELFF
>TRBV2|TRBJ2-4
CASSEPGDIQYF
>TRBV30|TRBJ2-5
CAWMGLRGQETQYF
>TRBV20-1|TRBJ2-2
CSAALGGELFF
>TRBV7-2|TRBJ2-7
CASSAGLAGGFYEQYF
>TRBV14|TRBJ2-7
CASSQAYSYEQYF
>TRBV6-1|TRBJ2-7
CASSENPGQGAYEQYF
>TRBV7-6|TRBJ2-2
CASSTRQGAPAGELFF
>TRBV5-4|TRBJ2-7
CASSPRGHYEQYF
>TRBV7-6|TRBJ2-1
CASSLGTRRHNEQFF
>TRBV3-1|TRBJ2-7
CASSQDDYGDYEQYF
>TRBV6-6|TRBJ2-2
CASNYPDRAGELFF
>TRBV7-2|TRBJ2-1
CASVYYNEQFF
>TRBV4-1|TRBJ2-1
CASSQDHPSEYNEQFF
>TRBV28|TRBJ2-2
CASSSHRWELFF
>TRBV28|TRBJ1-2
CASSTNLLDRDYGYTF
>TRBV4-3|TRBJ2-4
CASSQGVAKNIQYF
>TRBV28|TRBJ2-7
CASSQGTSGLFFYEQYF
>TRBV28|TRBJ2-3
CASSDREASDTQYF
>TRBV20-1|TRBJ2-1
CSARDFQEGRNEQFF
>TRBV19|TRBJ1-1
CASSMLDGEIAEAFF
>TRBV5-1|TRBJ2-1
CASSPGTASYNEQFF
>TRBV29-1|TRBJ2-1
CSIEVLGGTPLEQFF